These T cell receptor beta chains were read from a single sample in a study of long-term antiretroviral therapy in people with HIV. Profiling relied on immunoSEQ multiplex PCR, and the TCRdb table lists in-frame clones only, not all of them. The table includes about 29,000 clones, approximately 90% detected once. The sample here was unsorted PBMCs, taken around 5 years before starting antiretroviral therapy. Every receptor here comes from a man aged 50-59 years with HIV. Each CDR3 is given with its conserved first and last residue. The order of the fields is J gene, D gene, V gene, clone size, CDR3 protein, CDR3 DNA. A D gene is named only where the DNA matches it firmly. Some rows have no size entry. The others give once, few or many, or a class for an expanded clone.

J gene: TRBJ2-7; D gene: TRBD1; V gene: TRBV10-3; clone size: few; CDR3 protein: CAIRDRVYEQYF; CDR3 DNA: TGTGCCATCCGGGACAGGGTCTACGAGCAGTACTTC
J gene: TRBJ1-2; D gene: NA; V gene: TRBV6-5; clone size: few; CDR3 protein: CASTGRRAIYGYTF; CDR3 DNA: TGTGCCAGCACCGGCCGAAGGGCTATCTATGGCTACACCTTC
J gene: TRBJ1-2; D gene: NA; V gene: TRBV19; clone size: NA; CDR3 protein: CASRDLPGRPNYGYTF; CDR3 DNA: TGTGCCAGTAGGGACTTACCGGGACGGCCTAACTATGGCTACACCTTC
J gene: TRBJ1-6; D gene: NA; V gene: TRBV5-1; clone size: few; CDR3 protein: CASSLDGDDNSPLHF; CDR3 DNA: TGCGCCAGCAGCTTGGATGGGGACGATAATTCACCCCTCCACTTT
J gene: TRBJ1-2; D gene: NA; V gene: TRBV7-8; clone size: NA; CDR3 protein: CASSSNLGAGNINYGYTF; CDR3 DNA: TGTGCCAGCAGCTCGAACCTTGGGGCAGGGAATATTAACTATGGCTACACCTTC
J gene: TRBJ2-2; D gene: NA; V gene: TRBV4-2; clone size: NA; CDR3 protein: CASSQEWETATGELFF; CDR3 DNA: TGTGCCAGCAGCCAAGAGTGGGAAACGGCCACCGGGGAGCTGTTTTTT
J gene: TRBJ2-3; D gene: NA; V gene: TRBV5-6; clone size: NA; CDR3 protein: CASSRQRGTQYF; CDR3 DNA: TGTGCCAGCAGCCGACAAAGGGGCACGCAGTATTTT
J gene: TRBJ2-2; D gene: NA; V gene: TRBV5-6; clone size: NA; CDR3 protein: CASSLTAMNTGELFF; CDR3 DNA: TGTGCCAGCAGCCTGACAGCGATGAACACCGGGGAGCTGTTTTTT
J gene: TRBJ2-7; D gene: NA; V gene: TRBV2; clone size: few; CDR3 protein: CASSAEDSYEQYF; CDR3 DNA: TGTGCCAGCAGTGCGGAAGACTCCTACGAGCAGTACTTC
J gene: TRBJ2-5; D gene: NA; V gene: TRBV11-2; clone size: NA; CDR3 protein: CASSLVRQETQYF; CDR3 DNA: TGTGCCAGCAGCCTCGTACGTCAAGAGACCCAGTACTTC
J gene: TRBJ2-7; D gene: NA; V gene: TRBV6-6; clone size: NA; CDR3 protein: CASRSGVGGDYEQYF; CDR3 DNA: TGTGCCAGCAGAAGTGGAGTGGGCGGAGACTACGAGCAGTACTTC
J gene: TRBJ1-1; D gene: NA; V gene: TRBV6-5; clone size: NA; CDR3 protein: CASSYPSQSAEAFF; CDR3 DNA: TGTGCCAGCAGTTACCCGAGCCAATCCGCTGAAGCTTTCTTT
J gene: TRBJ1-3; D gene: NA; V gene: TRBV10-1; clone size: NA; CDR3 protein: CASSESLTSGNTIYF; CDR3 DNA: TGCGCCAGCAGTGAGTCGTTGACCTCTGGAAACACCATATATTTT
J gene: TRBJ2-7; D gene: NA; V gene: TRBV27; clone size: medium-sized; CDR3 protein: CASSLSPRVHEQYF; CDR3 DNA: TGTGCCAGCAGTTTATCCCCCAGGGTCCACGAGCAGTACTTC
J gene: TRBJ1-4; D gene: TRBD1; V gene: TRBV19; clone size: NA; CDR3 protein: CASSMRGRHEKLFF; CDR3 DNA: TGTGCCAGTAGTATGAGGGGGCGCCATGAAAAACTGTTTTTT
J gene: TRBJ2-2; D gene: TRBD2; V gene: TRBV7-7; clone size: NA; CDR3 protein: CASSLYETSRAGELFF; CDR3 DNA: TGTGCCAGCAGCTTATATGAGACTAGCCGCGCCGGGGAGCTGTTTTTT
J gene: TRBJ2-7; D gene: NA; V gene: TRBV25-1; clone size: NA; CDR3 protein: CASGGNYEQYF; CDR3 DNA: TGTGCCAGCGGGGGGAACTACGAGCAGTACTTC
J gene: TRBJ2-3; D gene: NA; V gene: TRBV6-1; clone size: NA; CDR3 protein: CASSDRRRREGADTQYF; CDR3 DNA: TGTGCCAGCAGTGACCGCCGACGGAGGGAGGGGGCAGATACGCAGTATTTT
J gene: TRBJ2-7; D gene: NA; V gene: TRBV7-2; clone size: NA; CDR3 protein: CASSLTFASYEQYF; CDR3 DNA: TGTGCCAGCAGCTTAACGTTCGCGTCCTACGAGCAGTACTTC
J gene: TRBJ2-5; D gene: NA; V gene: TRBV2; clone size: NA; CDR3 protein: CASTSTGETQYF; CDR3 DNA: TGTGCCAGCACCTCGACTGGAGAGACCCAGTACTTC
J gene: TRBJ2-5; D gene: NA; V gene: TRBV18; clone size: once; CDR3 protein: CASSPPWGEQETQYF; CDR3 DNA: TGTGCCAGCTCACCACCGTGGGGGGAACAAGAGACCCAGTACTTC
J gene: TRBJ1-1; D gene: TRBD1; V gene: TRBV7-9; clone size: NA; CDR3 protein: CASSSLGQANTEAFF; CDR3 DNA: TGTGCCAGCAGCTCTTTGGGACAGGCGAACACTGAAGCTTTCTTT
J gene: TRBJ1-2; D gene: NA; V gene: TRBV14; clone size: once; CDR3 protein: CASSLRLGDYGYTF; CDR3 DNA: TGTGCCAGCAGCCTTCGACTGGGTGACTATGGCTACACCTTC
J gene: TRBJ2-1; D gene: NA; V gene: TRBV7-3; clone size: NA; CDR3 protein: CASSSRGAPYNEQFF; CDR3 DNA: TGTGCCAGCAGCTCACGGGGGGCTCCGTACAATGAGCAGTTCTTC
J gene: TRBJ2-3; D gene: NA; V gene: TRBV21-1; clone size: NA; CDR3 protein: CASYLGGTGDTDTQYF; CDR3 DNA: TGTGCCAGCTACCTGGGGGGGACAGGGGACACAGATACGCAGTATTTT
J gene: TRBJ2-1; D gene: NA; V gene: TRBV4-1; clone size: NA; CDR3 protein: CASSQGRNKDDEQFF; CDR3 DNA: TGCGCCAGCAGCCAGGGCCGGAACAAGGACGATGAGCAGTTCTTC
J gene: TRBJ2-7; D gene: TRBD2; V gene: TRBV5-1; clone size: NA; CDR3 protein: CASVPQGGSYYEQYF; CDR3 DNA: TGCGCCAGCGTCCCCCAGGGCGGGAGTTACTACGAGCAGTACTTC
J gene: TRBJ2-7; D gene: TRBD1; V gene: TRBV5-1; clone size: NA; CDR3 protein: CASSSRQGGPYEQYF; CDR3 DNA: TGCGCCAGCAGCTCGCGACAGGGCGGACCCTACGAGCAGTACTTC
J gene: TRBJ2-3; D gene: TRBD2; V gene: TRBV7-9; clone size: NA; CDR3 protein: CASSQLAGDTDTQYF; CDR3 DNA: TGTGCCAGCAGCCAACTAGCGGGGGACACAGATACGCAGTATTTT
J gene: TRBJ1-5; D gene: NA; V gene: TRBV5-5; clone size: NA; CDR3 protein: CASSTLVEQPQHF; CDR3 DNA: TGTGCCAGCAGCACCCTAGTGGAGCAGCCCCAGCATTTT
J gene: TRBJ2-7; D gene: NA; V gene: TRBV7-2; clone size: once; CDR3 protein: CASSLFSPREQYF; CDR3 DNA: TGTGCCAGCAGCCTATTCTCCCCCCGGGAGCAGTACTTC
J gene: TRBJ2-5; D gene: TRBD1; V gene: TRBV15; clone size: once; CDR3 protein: CATSRERTGQETQYF; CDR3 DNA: TGTGCCACCAGCAGAGAGAGGACAGGACAAGAGACCCAGTACTTC
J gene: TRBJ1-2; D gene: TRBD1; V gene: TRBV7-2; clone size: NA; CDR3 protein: CASSSYPRQGYGYTF; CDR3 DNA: TGTGCCAGCAGCTCGTACCCTAGACAGGGGTACGGCTACACCTTC
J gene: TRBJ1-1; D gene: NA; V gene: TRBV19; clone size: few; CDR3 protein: CATRLPGDTEAFF; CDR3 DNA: TGTGCCACCCGACTGCCAGGGGACACTGAAGCTTTCTTT
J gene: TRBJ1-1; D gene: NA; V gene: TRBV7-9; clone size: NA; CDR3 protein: CASIRGADSTEAFF; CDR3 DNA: TGTGCCAGCATCAGGGGCGCGGACAGCACTGAAGCTTTCTTT
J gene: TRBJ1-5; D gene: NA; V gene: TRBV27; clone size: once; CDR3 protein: CASSLWGSQPQHF; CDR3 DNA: TGTGCCAGCAGTTTATGGGGGTCTCAGCCCCAGCATTTT
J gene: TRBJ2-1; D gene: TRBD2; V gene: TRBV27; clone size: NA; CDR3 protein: CASSSFVRAGDNEQFF; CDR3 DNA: TGTGCCAGCAGTTCCTTCGTTCGAGCGGGGGACAATGAGCAGTTCTTC
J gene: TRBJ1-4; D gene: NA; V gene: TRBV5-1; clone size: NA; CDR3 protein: CASAAGSPFEKLFF; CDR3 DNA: TGCGCCAGCGCGGCGGGGAGCCCTTTTGAAAAACTGTTTTTT
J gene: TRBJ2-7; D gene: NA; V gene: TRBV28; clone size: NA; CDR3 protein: CASSLLGAGAYEQYF; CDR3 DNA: TGTGCCAGCAGTTTATTGGGGGCAGGGGCCTACGAGCAGTACTTC
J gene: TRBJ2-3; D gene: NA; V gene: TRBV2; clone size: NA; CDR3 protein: CASSPPGLGQYF; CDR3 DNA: TGTGCCAGCAGTCCCCCAGGCCTGGGGCAGTATTTT
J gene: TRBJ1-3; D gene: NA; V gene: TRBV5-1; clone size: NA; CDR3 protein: CASSFDRAHSGNTIYF; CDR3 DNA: TGCGCCAGCAGCTTTGATAGGGCCCACTCTGGAAACACCATATATTTT
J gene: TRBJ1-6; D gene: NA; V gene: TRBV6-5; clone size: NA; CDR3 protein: CASSYRGAYNSPLHF; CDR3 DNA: TGTGCCAGCAGTTACAGGGGCGCCTATAATTCACCCCTCCACTTT
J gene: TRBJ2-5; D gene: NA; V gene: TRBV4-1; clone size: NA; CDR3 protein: CASSQDPPGGETQYF; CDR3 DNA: TGCGCCAGCAGCCAAGATCCCCCTGGCGGGGAGACCCAGTACTTC
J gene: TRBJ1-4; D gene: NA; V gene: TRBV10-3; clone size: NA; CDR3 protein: CAISGGGEKLFF; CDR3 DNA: TGTGCCATCAGCGGGGGTGGCGAAAAACTGTTTTTT
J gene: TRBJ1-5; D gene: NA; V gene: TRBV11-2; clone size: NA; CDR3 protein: CASSLEAGQPQHF; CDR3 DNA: TGTGCCAGCAGCTTAGAGGCTGGACAGCCCCAGCATTTT